These T cell receptor beta chains were read from a single sample in a study of regulatory T cells in long-lasting Graves disease. TCRdb ran MiXCR on the multiplex PCR reads and lists one entry per CDR3 protein. Of a few hundred thousand distinct CDR3 sequences listed, 13% to 15% are singletons. This sample also appeared in a second study, on T cells in Graves' hyperthyroidism and ophthalmopathy.

The sample here was peripheral blood mononuclear cells (PBMCs), taken at new diagnosis, from a patient treated with antithyroid drugs. The receptors were sampled from a woman aged 50 to 65 with Graves disease. Each CDR3 is given with its conserved first and last residue. A D gene is named only where the DNA matches it firmly. The listing skips clone size in some rows; elsewhere it reads once, few, many or a size class.

cdr3_nt,cdr3_aa,d_call,j_call,clone_size,v_call
TGTGCCAGCTCACCTGGACAGGGGTGGAGTGGCTACACCTTC,CASSPGQGWSGYTF,TRBD1,TRBJ1-2,.,TRBV18
TGCGCCAGCAGCCCGGGCCGGGGGACTTGGGAGACCCAGTACTTC,CASSPGRGTWETQYF,.,TRBJ2-5,.,TRBV5-1
TGTGCCAGCAGTTTAGAAGGGGGACGGGGCACTGAAGCTTTCTTT,CASSLEGGRGTEAFF,.,TRBJ1-1,many,TRBV28
TGCGCCAGCAGCCCTTACGACAGCTCCTATAATTCACCCCTCCACTTT,CASSPYDSSYNSPLHF,.,TRBJ1-6,.,TRBV5-1
TGCGCCAGCAGGAAGGACATGAGATACACTGAAGCTTTCTTT,CASRKDMRYTEAFF,.,TRBJ1-1,.,TRBV10-1
TGCAGTGCTAGAAGAAGCGGGGCGGGCGGCGAGCAGTACTTC,CSARRSGAGGEQYF,TRBD2,TRBJ2-7,few,TRBV20-1
TGCAGCGTGAGAGGACAGGGGGCTGGTTACGAGCAGTACTTC,CSVRGQGAGYEQYF,TRBD1,TRBJ2-7,.,TRBV29-1
TGTGCCGGCAGTTCGACAGGGGGGGGGAGGAATGAGCAGTTCTTC,CAGSSTGGGRNEQFF,TRBD1,TRBJ2-1,few,TRBV28
TGTGCCAGCAGCCCTCGGGAGGGAACAGCCTACGAGCAGTACTTC,CASSPREGTAYEQYF,TRBD2,TRBJ2-7,.,TRBV3-1
TGTGCCAGCAGCCAAGAACTCTACCGCGGCTACACCTTC,CASSQELYRGYTF,.,TRBJ1-2,many,TRBV14
TGTGCCAGCAGTTTCGGTGACGGAAGCTCTGGAAACACCATATATTTT,CASSFGDGSSGNTIYF,.,TRBJ1-3,many,TRBV28
TGCGCCAGCAGCATGGGACTGACACAAGAGACCCAGTACTTC,CASSMGLTQETQYF,.,TRBJ2-5,many,TRBV5-1
TGCGCCAGCAGACCCGGGACTAGCGGGAACTACGAGCAGTACTTC,CASRPGTSGNYEQYF,TRBD2,TRBJ2-7,many,TRBV5-1
TGTGCCAGCAAGCGGGAGGTCACCTACAATGAGCAGTTCTTC,CASKREVTYNEQFF,TRBD2,TRBJ2-1,.,TRBV27
TGCAGTGCTAGACGGTGGGCTCTGAGCTCCTACGAGCAGTACTTC,CSARRWALSSYEQYF,.,TRBJ2-7,few,TRBV20-1
TGTGCCAGCAGCCCTAACGGGGCTCGCGAAGCTTTCTTT,CASSPNGAREAFF,.,TRBJ1-1,many,TRBV3-1
TGTGCCAAGTCGACCCTCATAGCGGGAGTCTCCTACAATGGGCAGTTCTTC,CAKSTLIAGVSYNGQFF,TRBD2,TRBJ2-1,.,TRBV6-2/TRBV6-3
TGTGCCAGCAATCCGACTAGCGGGAGAAATAATGAGCAGTTCTTC,CASNPTSGRNNEQFF,TRBD2,TRBJ2-1,many,TRBV6-1
TGTGCCAGCAGGGCACAGGGGGCCAGCAATCAGCCCCAGCATTTT,CASRAQGASNQPQHF,TRBD1,TRBJ1-5,many,TRBV2
TGTGCCAGCAGTTCCGGGTATGCGGCCAAAAACATTCAGTACTTC,CASSSGYAAKNIQYF,.,TRBJ2-4,many,TRBV28
TGTGCCAGCAGCCCGGGACTAGCGGGAGGGCCCTCTGGGGCCAACGTCCTGACTTTC,CASSPGLAGGPSGANVLTF,TRBD2,TRBJ2-6,few,TRBV7-9
TGTGCCAGCAGTTGGGGGGGTGACGGTGCCAAAAACATTCAGTACTTC,CASSWGGDGAKNIQYF,TRBD2,TRBJ2-4,many,TRBV6-2/TRBV6-3
TGTGCCAGCAGTTTACAGGGCAATGAGGATGGCTACACCTTC,CASSLQGNEDGYTF,.,TRBJ1-2,many,TRBV27
TGTGCCAGCAGCCGAGTGGGCCAAGAGACCCAGTACTTC,CASSRVGQETQYF,.,TRBJ2-5,few,TRBV7-2
TGTGCCAGCAGCCAAGGTTTGGGGAGCCAAGAGACCCAGTACTTC,CASSQGLGSQETQYF,.,TRBJ2-5,many,TRBV3-1
TGTGCCAGCAGTTTATGGACGACCGACACCGGGGAGCTGTTTTTT,CASSLWTTDTGELFF,.,TRBJ2-2,many,TRBV27
TGTGCCAGCACAGGGTACGCAAGCCTACAACCCCTTTTTCGGGAGCAGTACTTC,CASTGYASLQPLFREQYF,.,TRBJ2-7,few,TRBV6-1
TGTGCCAGCAGTCCCGGCCGGGGTAGTCCCTACAATGAGCAGTTCTTC,CASSPGRGSPYNEQFF,.,TRBJ2-1,many,TRBV6-2/TRBV6-3
TGTGCCATCAGTGAGGGGGTTCTAGTTAGGTCCCAGCCCGACGAGCGGTACTTC,CAISEGVLVRSQPDERYF,.,TRBJ2-7,few,TRBV10-3
TGTGCCAGTAGTATCCCCCGGACAAGTGCTCCTGACTGGGGTTCACCCCTCCACTTT,CASSIPRTSAPDWGSPLHF,.,TRBJ1-6,many,TRBV19
TGTGCCAGCCTTCGGACAGGGAGCTCCTACGAGCAGTACTTC,CASLRTGSSYEQYF,TRBD1,TRBJ2-7,many,TRBV2
TGTGCCATCAGGGGACAGCCGCAAGAGACCCAGTACTTC,CAIRGQPQETQYF,TRBD1,TRBJ2-5,many,TRBV10-3
TGCAGCGTTGCATCAGGTGGTCTGGATACGCAGTATTTT,CSVASGGLDTQYF,.,TRBJ2-3,many,TRBV29-1
TGCGCCAGCAGCCAAGAACAGGTGGGGGGCTACACCTTC,CASSQEQVGGYTF,.,TRBJ1-2,few,TRBV4-1
TGTGCCATCAGGGTGGACAGGGGGTACAATGAGCAGTTCTTC,CAIRVDRGYNEQFF,TRBD1,TRBJ2-1,.,TRBV10-3
TGTGCCTGGAGGGGACTAGCGGGAGGGCCCGGGGAGCTGTTTTTT,CAWRGLAGGPGELFF,TRBD2,TRBJ2-2,few,TRBV30
TGCGCCAGCACTCAGGGAAACACCGGGGAGCTGTTTTTT,CASTQGNTGELFF,.,TRBJ2-2,many,TRBV5-1
TGTGCCAGCTCTCCGACGGCAGGCGACAGTGCTGGGGCCAACGTCCTGACTTTC,CASSPTAGDSAGANVLTF,.,TRBJ2-6,.,TRBV18
TGTGCCAGCAGCTTGTTAGTCTCAGATACGCAGTATTTT,CASSLLVSDTQYF,.,TRBJ2-3,many,TRBV5-5
TGTGCCAGCAGCTCCTTGACGGGATCCTACGAGCAGTACTTC,CASSSLTGSYEQYF,.,TRBJ2-7,many,TRBV28
TGCGCCAGCAGCTTGGGAGGTACTTGGGCTGAAGCTTTCTTT,CASSLGGTWAEAFF,.,TRBJ1-1,few,TRBV5-1
TGTGCCAGTAGTATCATGGACAGTTCATTCTACGAGCAGTTCTTC,CASSIMDSSFYEQFF,.,TRBJ2-1,.,TRBV19
TGCGCCAGCAGTGGGACTTTAGGGACTGAAGCTTTCTTT,CASSGTLGTEAFF,.,TRBJ1-1,few,TRBV10-1
TGTGCCAGCAGCGTGGGGTTTTACTCTGGGGCCAACGTCCTGGCTTTC,CASSVGFYSGANVLAF,.,TRBJ2-6,.,TRBV9
TGTGCCAGCAGTCTCGGGACTAGCGGGAGATACGAGCAGTACTTC,CASSLGTSGRYEQYF,TRBD2,TRBJ2-7,many,TRBV28
TGCAGTGCCAGCAACGCAGGTAGGAATGAGCAGTTCTTC,CSASNAGRNEQFF,.,TRBJ2-1,few,TRBV20-1
TGTGCCAGCAGCCAAGTTCGGGACGGGACTGAAGCTTTCTTT,CASSQVRDGTEAFF,.,TRBJ1-1,many,TRBV3-1
TGTGCCAGCAGTGAATTGGGACCTACTCCCACAGATACGCAGTATTTT,CASSELGPTPTDTQYF,.,TRBJ2-3,many,TRBV2
TGTGCCAGCAGGTTAGCCAGAAGCTCCTACAATGAGCAGTTCTTC,CASRLARSSYNEQFF,.,TRBJ2-1,many,TRBV6-1
TGTGCCAGCAGCGTAGACCGGGACGGCAACACAGATACGCAGTATTTT,CASSVDRDGNTDTQYF,.,TRBJ2-3,.,TRBV9
TGTGCCAGCACAGCCTGGGACAGGGGGCAACGACAGCCCCAGCATTTT,CASTAWDRGQRQPQHF,TRBD1,TRBJ1-5,many,TRBV28
TGTGCCAGCAGCTTGGTGGGGAAAGATACGCAGTATTTT,CASSLVGKDTQYF,.,TRBJ2-3,.,TRBV5-6
TGCAGTGGGCGGCCGAGCGGTCAGACCCAGTACTTC,CSGRPSGQTQYF,.,TRBJ2-5,many,TRBV20-1
TGCGCCAGCAGCCCTACAGGGGAGGCTAGCGGAGGCTACGAGCAGTACTTC,CASSPTGEASGGYEQYF,.,TRBJ2-7,many,TRBV5-1